The subject of this entry is one TCR beta chain. The target antigen is unknown. This entry is derived from a study of cytomegalovirus exposure and HLA in healthy donors. Sequencing used immunoSEQ multiplex PCR; TCRdb keeps in-frame clones, though not all of them. The data show approximately 160,000 clones, just under 90% seen once. The CDR3 covers 17 residues. Trimming pared 5 bases from V and 0 bases from J, leaving 17 bases between. Germline V lookup: CDR1 MDHEN, CDR2 SYDVKM. The study, taken as a whole, reports: Altogether, 150 to 200 TCR beta chains were recorded as cytomegalovirus-associated.

The specimen was PBMCs. The sequence came from a man aged 18-30 years in good health and CMV-seropositive. The chain recombines TRBV28 with TRBJ2-1; TRBD2 is a possible D gene (5 bases). CDR3 bases: TGTGCCAGCAGTCCTGCTAGGACTGACCTCTCCTACAATGAGCAGTTCTTC. Translated: CASSPARTDLSYNEQFF.